Below, 7 T cell receptor beta chains from the same sample are listed, as sequenced in a study of shared clonotypes between healthy human individuals. Sequencing used immunoSEQ multiplex PCR; TCRdb keeps in-frame clones, though not all of them. The data hold 950,000 to 1,300,000 clones, with approximately 72% observed a single time. Sequenced material: memory CD4+ T cells sorted from blood. The subset: CD45RA-negative fraction. These receptors all come from a man aged 18 to 29 in good health.

This clone was seen just once. The chain employs TRBV30 and TRBJ2-2; TRBD1 aligns across 7 bases. This CDR3 has 16 residues. The V gene's germline CDR1 is GTSNPN and CDR2 SVGIG (reference sequence). Trimming at V came to 5 bases and at J to 3 bases, leaving 12 bases not matched to a gene. CDR3 nucleotides: TGTGCCTGGTTGACAGGGTCCAGGGCCCACACCGGGGAGCTGTTTTTT. It is translated as CAWLTGSRAHTGELFF.

The chain employs TRBV5-1 and TRBJ2-3; 7 bases align to TRBD1. J lost 6 bases, V lost 5 bases, and 24 bases had no gene match. Germline loops: CDR1 SGHRS, CDR2 YFSETQ. This CDR3 is 19 amino acids long. CDR3 amino acids: CASSSGTAATFFYSDTQYF. The CDR3 DNA follows: TGCGCCAGCAGTTCCGGGACAGCGGCAACCTTTTTCTATTCGGATACGCAGTATTTT. The full variable domain, with the rest looked up from reference TRBV5-1 and TRBJ2-3, is KAGVTQTPRYLIKTRGQQVTLSCSPISGHRSVSWYQQTPGQGLQFLFEYFSETQRNKGNFPGRFSGRQFSNSRSEMNVSTLELGDSALYLCASSSGTAATFFYSDTQYFGPGTRLTVL.

This CDR3 reads CASSSTGVDTQYF. The CDR3 DNA sequence: TGTGCCAGCAGCTCCACAGGGGTGGATACGCAGTATTTT. The chain couples TRBV7-3 to TRBJ2-3; 7 bases are a match to TRBD1. Trimming cost V 4 bases and J 6 bases; bases outside gene matches: 4. Germline V gives CDR1 SGHTA, CDR2 FQGTGA. This CDR3 is 13 amino acids long.

The chain uses TRBV18 and TRBJ2-7; D unresolved. CDR1 and CDR2 (germline): KGHSH, LQKENI. The CDR3 extends over 11 amino acids. Trimming removed 5 bases from V and 6 bases from J, with 8 bases in between. The CDR3 coding sequence is TGTGCCAGCTCAGCCTCGGGCGAGCAGTACTTC. Its translation is CASSASGEQYF.

The genes are TRBV10-2 and TRBJ2-3; D unresolved. The CDR3 length is 11 residues. Between the trimmed V and J ends, which lost 6 bases and 7 bases, there was a span of 8 bases. CDR1 and CDR2 from the germline V gene are WSHSY and SAAADI. The DNA for the CDR3 is TGCGCCAGCAGCCAAATGAATACGCAGTATTTT. Protein: CASSQMNTQYF.

This sequence joins TRBV29-1 and TRBJ1-2; D uncertain. The germline CDR1 and CDR2 sequences are SQVTM and ANQGSEA. With 3 bases removed from V and 8 bases from J, the gap between germline ends came to 13 bases. The CDR3 has 12 residues. The CDR3: CSVDIQRTGYTF. CDR3 bases: TGCAGCGTTGACATACAACGGACCGGCTACACCTTC.

This clone was seen a single time. The chain is built from TRBV19 and TRBJ1-1, with D perhaps TRBD1 (5 bases). The length of the CDR3 is 12 residues. Deletions cut 7 bases from V and 6 bases from J, with 12 bases between. Germline V gives CDR1 LNHDA, CDR2 SQIVND (reference sequence). The CDR3 spells CASTPGTAEAFF. CDR3 nucleotides: TGTGCCAGTACCCCTGGGACTGCTGAAGCTTTCTTT.